A single sample gave rise to the 31 T cell receptor beta chains below, sequenced in a study of blood T cell repertoires in COVID-19. TCRdb's copy holds only in-frame clones and misses some; the assay was immunoSEQ multiplex PCR. The sample includes more than 70,000 clones, 80% to 90% of them seen just once. Sequenced: peripheral blood. These receptor sequences come from a man aged 50 to 59 with acute or convalescent COVID-19.

The chain employs TRBV27 and TRBJ1-5; unclear D gene. This CDR3 has 15 residues. Germline CDR1 is MNHEY and CDR2 is SMNVEV (reference sequence). The germline V and J ends were trimmed by 0 bases and 3 bases, with 9 bases remaining between them. The CDR3, as DNA: TGTGCCAGCAGTTTATCGGTGACACCCAATCAGCCCCAGCATTTT. Its translation is CASSLSVTPNQPQHF.

V is TRBV28 and J is TRBJ2-5; 8 bases agree with TRBD2. The CDR3 consists of 16 residues. Germline V gene data show CDR1 as MDHEN and CDR2 as SYDVKM. With 10 bases clipped from V and 3 bases from J, the junction kept 16 bases outside the gene matches. The CDR3 DNA sequence: TGTGCCACCTACTTAGCGGGGCAACCTAAAAAAGAGACCCAGTACTTC. The encoded protein is CATYLAGQPKKETQYF.

The chain has TRBV27 and TRBJ2-7; a possible D gene is TRBD1 (6 bases). The CDR3 extends over 13 amino acids. CDR1 and CDR2 from the germline V gene are MNHEY and SMNVEV (reference sequence). Trimming cost V 5 bases and J 5 bases, with 13 bases left between them. This chain's CDR3 is CASSPRQVNEQYV. CDR3 DNA sequence: TGTGCCAGCAGTCCCAGACAGGTCAACGAGCAGTACGTC.

The chain carries TRBV5-1 and TRBJ1-1; perhaps TRBD1 as D (6 bases). Germline V CDR1 and CDR2: SGHRS, YFSETQ. The CDR3 contains 15 residues. The germline V and J ends were trimmed by 3 bases and 0 bases, with 12 bases remaining between them. CDR3 in DNA: TGCGCCAGCAGCTCTGAAACAGGGTTGAACACTGAAGCTTTCTTT. This translates into CASSSETGLNTEAFF.

This clone was detected only a few times. The V and J genes are TRBV4-2 and TRBJ1-5; D call uncertain. Germline CDR1 reads LGHNA; CDR2 reads YNFKEQ. V lost 4 bases and J 0 bases, leaving 19 bases between the germline ends. CDR3 size: 18 residues. The CDR3 loop reads CASSPRVIDAGSNQPQHF. DNA for the CDR3: TGTGCCAGCAGCCCCCGGGTGATAGACGCGGGTAGCAATCAGCCCCAGCATTTT.

The rearrangement links TRBV5-1 to TRBJ2-5, with 7 bases fitting TRBD2. Germline assignment: CDR1 SGHRS and CDR2 YFSETQ. The CDR3 is 14 amino acids. V lost 1 base and J lost 4; bases outside the gene matches: 4. The CDR3 DNA sequence: TGCGCCAGCAGCTTGCTGAGGGAGGGAGAGACCCAGTACTTC. This sequence encodes CASSLLREGETQYF.

V usage is TRBV7-8 and J usage is TRBJ2-3; D perhaps matches TRBD2 (6 bases). This CDR3 region has 15 residues. Per the germline V gene, CDR1 is SGHVS and CDR2 is FQNEAQ. V was trimmed by 1 base and J by 3 bases, leaving 11 bases between them. DNA for the CDR3: TGTGCCAGCAGCTTAGAACTACGGGGGACAGATACGCAGTATTTT. Encoded protein: CASSLELRGTDTQYF.

The table lists this clone with a count of one. J is TRBJ2-3 and V is TRBV19, with TRBD1 matching 9 bases. The CDR3 consists of 15 residues. Germline trimming cut 2 bases from V and 4 bases from J; bases unmatched to any gene: 4. In germline, CDR1 is LNHDA, CDR2 SQIVND (reference sequence). CDR3 sequence reads: CASSIRGQGSDTQYF. The DNA of the CDR3 is TGTGCCAGTAGTATAAGGGGACAGGGCTCAGATACGCAGTATTTT.

The rearrangement links TRBV29-1 to TRBJ1-1; possibly TRBD1 for D (6 bases). The CDR3 has 12 residues. Trimming took 7 bases from V and 4 from J, leaving 13 bases between them. Germline CDR1 is SQVTM and CDR2 is ANQGSEA. The DNA of the CDR3 is TGCAGCGCCATCAGGGGTAGCACTGAAGCTTTCTTT. This codes for CSAIRGSTEAFF. Full variable domain (remainder filled in from reference TRBV29-1 and TRBJ1-1): SAVISQKPSRDICQRGTSLTIQCQVDSQVTMMFWYRQQPGQSLTLIATANQGSEATYESGFVIDKFPISRPNLTFSTLTVSNMSPEDSSIYLCSAIRGSTEAFFGQGTRLTVV.

The V gene is TRBV5-1, the J gene TRBJ1-6, with D uncertain. V lost 0 bases to trimming and J lost 12 bases, with 10 bases between them. Germline V lookup: CDR1 SGHRS, CDR2 YFSETQ. This CDR3 is 13 amino acids long. DNA for the CDR3: TGCGCCAGCAGCTTGGATTGGAGAGTACCCCTCCACTTT. Translation gives CASSLDWRVPLHF.

The genes are TRBV2 and TRBJ1-2, with D unclear. The length of the CDR3 is 14 residues. Germline CDR1 and CDR2: SNHLY and FYNNEI. Trimming cost V 3 bases and J 2 bases, with 10 bases left between them. The CDR3 coding sequence is TGTGCCAGCAGTGAGGGCAGGAGGAACTATGGCTACACCTTC. Its protein product is CASSEGRRNYGYTF.

The CDR3 is CASSRTGNSPLHF. The CDR3 DNA is TGTGCCAGCAGCCGGACAGGGAATTCACCCCTCCACTTT. V usage is TRBV3-1 (or the pseudogene TRBV3-2) and J usage is TRBJ1-6, with 8 bases matching TRBD1. There are 13 residues in the CDR3. J was trimmed by 7 bases and V by 4 bases; bases with no gene match: 0. Germline-derived CDR1 and CDR2 are LGHDT and YNNKEL (reference sequence).

The chain couples TRBV5-1 to TRBJ1-1; D gene unclear. CDR3 size: 13 residues. CDR1 is SGHRS, CDR2 YFSETQ, per germline. The V end lost 2 bases, the J end lost 1 base, and 6 bases lay between the germline ends. CDR3 sequence (DNA): TGCGCCAGCAGCTTCCGAGGGAACACTGAAGCTTTCTTT. Translating it yields CASSFRGNTEAFF.

The chain uses TRBV5-4 and TRBJ2-2, with TRBD1 matching over 9 bases. Germline CDR1 is SGHNT and CDR2 is YYREEE (reference sequence). Trimming took 9 bases from V and 1 from J; bases not matched to a gene: 10. CDR3 length equals 16 residues. The CDR3 nucleotides are TGTGCCACCCTTTATTTGGGACAGGGGAACACCGGGGAGCTGTTTTTT. This sequence encodes CATLYLGQGNTGELFF. Full variable domain (missing parts from reference TRBV5-4 and TRBJ2-2): ETGVTQSPTHLIKTRGQQVTLRCSSQSGHNTVSWYQQALGQGPQFIFQYYREEENGRGNFPPRFSGLQFPNYSSELNVNALELDDSALYLCATLYLGQGNTGELFFGEGSRLTVL.

The rearrangement joins TRBV27 to TRBJ2-3; 7 nucleotides match TRBD2. V was pared by 6 bases and J by 9 bases, with 12 bases of the junction left unmatched. This CDR3 region has 14 residues. Germline values: CDR1 MNHEY, CDR2 SMNVEV (reference sequence). The CDR3 nucleotides read TGTGCCAGCAGCCAAAGGAGGGACGGGGGGACGCAGTATTTT. Translation gives CASSQRRDGGTQYF.

V usage is TRBV3-1 (or the pseudogene TRBV3-2) and J usage is TRBJ2-7; D uncertain. The CDR3 covers 13 residues. Trimming took 0 bases from V and 3 from J, leaving 6 bases between them. Germline V gene sequence: CDR1 LGHDT, CDR2 YNNKEL (reference sequence). CDR3 residues: CASSQDLNYEQYF. In nucleotides, the CDR3 is TGTGCCAGCAGCCAAGATTTAAACTACGAGCAGTACTTC.

V and J are TRBV4-2 and TRBJ1-6; TRBD1 matches at 7 bases. J gave up 10 bases and V 0 bases, and 6 bases lay outside the gene matches. In germline, CDR1 is LGHNA, CDR2 YNFKEQ. The CDR3 is 15 amino acids. DNA of the CDR3: TGTGCCAGCAGCCAAGAATGGGGACAGCGGTCACCCCTCCACTTT. This encodes CASSQEWGQRSPLHF.

The CDR3 protein is CASSGQYNSPLHF. In nucleotides, the CDR3 is TGTGCCAGCAGCGGACAGTATAATTCACCCCTCCACTTT. The rearrangement links TRBV7-2 to TRBJ1-6; TRBD1 might be the D (6 bases). The CDR3 loop spans 13 amino acids. Germline assignment: CDR1 SGHTA and CDR2 FQGNSA. V lost 5 bases, J lost 4 bases, and 6 bases lay in between.

This clone showed up just once. V and J are TRBV7-2 and TRBJ2-1; TRBD1 agrees at 8 bases. Germline-derived CDR1 and CDR2 are SGHTA and FQGNSA. V trimming: 0 bases; J trimming: 3 bases; junction bases outside the gene matches: 4. This CDR3 has 16 amino acids. The CDR3 sequence is CASSLARDRFYNEQFF. The CDR3 DNA reads as TGTGCCAGCAGCTTAGCCCGGGACAGGTTCTACAATGAGCAGTTCTTC.

The chain has TRBV7-9 and TRBJ1-1; D remains unclear. The CDR3 loop spans 12 amino acids. V lost 2 bases to trimming and J lost 11 bases, with 12 bases between them. The germline gives CDR1 SEHNR, CDR2 FQNEAQ (reference sequence). In DNA form, the CDR3 reads TGTGCCAGCAGCTTAATGAGTAGTCGCGCTTTCTTT. Encoded protein: CASSLMSSRAFF.

The chain carries TRBV2 and TRBJ2-1; D may be TRBD1 (6 bases). V lost 6 bases, J lost 6 bases, and 12 bases lay in between. The length of the CDR3 is 13 residues. Looked up from germline, CDR1 is SNHLY and CDR2 is FYNNEI. CDR3 amino acids: CASRRRGSNEQFF. The CDR3 DNA sequence: TGTGCCAGCAGACGAAGGGGGTCCAATGAGCAGTTCTTC. Full variable domain (rest looked up from reference TRBV2 and TRBJ2-1): EPEVTQTPSHQVTQMGQEVILRCVPISNHLYFYWYRQILGQKVEFLVSFYNNEISEKSEIFDDQFSVERPDGSNFTLKIRSTKLEDSAMYFCASRRRGSNEQFFGPGTRLTVL.

This chain connects TRBV10-1 to TRBJ2-2; 11 bases fit TRBD2. The germline V gene encodes CDR1 WNHNN and CDR2 SYGVQD (reference sequence). The CDR3 runs 19 residues. V lost 8 bases and J lost 0; bases outside the gene matches: 14. CDR3 DNA: TGCGCCAGCCTAGGGAGACTAGCGGGGATCTCCGCGAACACCGGGGAGCTGTTTTTT. It encodes CASLGRLAGISANTGELFF.

A single count supports this clone. The chain uses TRBV7-2 and TRBJ2-2, with 11 bases fitting TRBD1. J was trimmed by 4 bases and V by 5 bases; bases with no gene match: 9. The germline V gene has CDR1 SGHTA and CDR2 FQGNSA. The CDR3 has 17 amino acids. The CDR3 sequence is CASSPSPGTGGTGELFF. In nucleotides, the CDR3 is TGTGCCAGCAGCCCATCCCCCGGGACAGGGGGCACCGGGGAGCTGTTTTTT. The whole variable domain, remainder taken from reference TRBV7-2 and TRBJ2-2, is GAGVSQSPSNKVTEKGKDVELRCDPISGHTALYWYRQSLGQGLEFLIYFQGNSAPDKSGLPSDRFSAERTGGSVSTLTIQRTQQEDSAVYLCASSPSPGTGGTGELFFGEGSRLTVL.

This sequence joins TRBV5-5 and TRBJ1-2, with D possibly being TRBD1 (5 bases). V was shortened by 0 bases and J by 7 bases, with 16 bases between the two germline ends. The germline gives CDR1 SGHKS, CDR2 YYEKEE (reference sequence). The CDR3 sequence is 15 residues long. In nucleotides, the CDR3 is TGTGCCAGCAGCTTGGGGGGCGCGGGATACGGTGGCTACACCTTC. Encoded protein: CASSLGGAGYGGYTF.

The CDR3 is CAWRGVYEKLFF. The CDR3, as DNA: TGTGCCTGGAGGGGCGTGTATGAAAAACTGTTTTTT. The genes are TRBV30 and TRBJ1-4; unclear D gene. Germline V gene lookup returns CDR1 GTSNPN and CDR2 SVGIG (reference sequence). Trimming shortened V by 3 bases and J by 6 bases, and 8 bases separated the two germline ends. The CDR3 runs 12 residues.

The chain joins TRBV30 to TRBJ1-3; 8 nucleotides align to TRBD1. Germline CDR1 reads GTSNPN; CDR2 reads SVGIG (reference sequence). Trimming took 5 bases from V and 0 from J; bases not matched to a gene: 6. This CDR3 has 15 amino acids. CDR3 DNA sequence: TGTGCCTGGGAACCGGGACAGGCCTCTGGAAACACCATATATTTT. The encoded protein is CAWEPGQASGNTIYF.

V gene TRBV27 combines with J gene TRBJ1-2, with TRBD1 matching 9 bases. The CDR3 is 14 amino acids. The germline V gene has CDR1 MNHEY and CDR2 SMNVEV (reference sequence). V shed 7 bases and J 2 bases; nucleotides not matched to a gene: 5. The CDR3 coding sequence is TGTGCCAGCACCCAGACAGGGGGAAACTATGGCTACACCTTC. It is translated as CASTQTGGNYGYTF.

V gene TRBV9 combines with J gene TRBJ2-5; tentatively, D is TRBD1 (6 bases). CDR3 length: 14 amino acids. V lost 4 bases to trimming and J lost 5 bases, with 15 bases between them. CDR1 and CDR2 from the germline V gene are SGDLS and YYNGEE. The CDR3 DNA reads as TGTGCCAGCAGCCCAATGGGCAGGGGCGAGACCCAGTACTTC. This gives the protein CASSPMGRGETQYF.

This chain uses TRBV5-1 with TRBJ1-2; D not certain. The CDR3 has 14 residues. CDR1 SGHRS and CDR2 YFSETQ come from the germline V gene. Deletions cut 0 bases from V and 0 bases from J, with 6 bases between. CDR3 sequence reads: CASSLVATNYGYTF. DNA for the CDR3: TGCGCCAGCAGCTTGGTAGCAACTAACTATGGCTACACCTTC. The entire variable domain, with the rest obtained from reference TRBV5-1 and TRBJ1-2, is as follows: KAGVTQTPRYLIKTRGQQVTLSCSPISGHRSVSWYQQTPGQGLQFLFEYFSETQRNKGNFPGRFSGRQFSNSRSEMNVSTLELGDSALYLCASSLVATNYGYTFGSGTRLTVV.

The V and J genes are TRBV18 and TRBJ1-1; weak D call: TRBD1 (6 bases). The CDR3 has 17 amino acids. The germline gives CDR1 KGHSH, CDR2 LQKENI. V was trimmed by 3 bases and J by 1 base, leaving 18 bases between them. CDR3 sequence (DNA): TGTGCCAGCTCACCCCTGTCGGGGGGAGGGGGGAACACTGAAGCTTTCTTT. It translates to CASSPLSGGGGNTEAFF.

The chain combines TRBV11-2 with TRBJ1-2; tentatively, D is TRBD1 (6 bases). V lost 0 bases, J lost 4 bases, and 15 bases lay in between. The V gene's germline CDR1 is SGHAT and CDR2 FQNNGV. The CDR3 is made up of 16 amino acids. CDR3 loop: CASSLDIDRTAYGYTF. CDR3 sequence (DNA): TGTGCCAGCAGCTTAGATATTGACAGGACTGCCTATGGCTACACCTTC.